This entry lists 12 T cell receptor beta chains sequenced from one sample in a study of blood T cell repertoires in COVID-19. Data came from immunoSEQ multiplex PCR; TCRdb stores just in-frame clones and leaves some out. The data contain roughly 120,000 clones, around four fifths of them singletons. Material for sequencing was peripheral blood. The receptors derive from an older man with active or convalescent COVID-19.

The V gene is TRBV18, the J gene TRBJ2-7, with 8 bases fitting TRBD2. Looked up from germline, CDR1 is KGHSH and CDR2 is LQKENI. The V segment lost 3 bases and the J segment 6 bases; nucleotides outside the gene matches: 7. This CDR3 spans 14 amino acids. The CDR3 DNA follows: TGTGCCAGCTCACCTTTAACAGGGACTAGCGAGCAGTACTTC. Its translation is CASSPLTGTSEQYF.

Here the CDR3 reads CASSRSGGSSPLHF. CDR3 sequence (DNA): TGTGCCAGCTCACGTTCAGGGGGCAGTTCACCCCTCCACTTT. V is TRBV18 and J is TRBJ1-6; 8 bases map to TRBD1. Trimming took 4 bases from V and 9 from J; bases not matched to a gene: 5. The CDR3 runs to 14 residues. Germline lookup yields CDR1 KGHSH and CDR2 LQKENI. The entire variable domain, with the rest obtained from reference TRBV18 and TRBJ1-6, is as follows: NAGVMQNPRHLVRRRGQEARLRCSPMKGHSHVYWYRQLPEEGLKFMVYLQKENIIDESGMPKERFSAEFPKEGPSILRIQQVVRGDSAAYFCASSRSGGSSPLHFGNGTRLTVT.

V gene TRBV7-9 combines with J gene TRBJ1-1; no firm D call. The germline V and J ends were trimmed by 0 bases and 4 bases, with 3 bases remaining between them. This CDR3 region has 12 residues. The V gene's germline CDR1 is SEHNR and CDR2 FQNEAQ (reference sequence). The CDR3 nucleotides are TGTGCCAGCAGCTTAGCCGGCACTGAAGCTTTCTTT. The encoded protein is CASSLAGTEAFF.

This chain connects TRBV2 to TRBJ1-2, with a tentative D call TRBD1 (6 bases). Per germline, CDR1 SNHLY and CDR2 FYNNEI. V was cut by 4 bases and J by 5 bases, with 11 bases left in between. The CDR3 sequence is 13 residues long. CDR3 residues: CASSVGQGYGYTF. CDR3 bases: TGTGCCAGCAGTGTAGGGCAGGGGTATGGCTACACCTTC.

The CDR3 sequence is CASSLLAGGFNEQFF. In DNA, the CDR3 is TGTGCCAGCAGCTTACTAGCGGGGGGATTTAATGAGCAGTTCTTC. This chain uses TRBV11-3 with TRBJ2-1, with 11 bases identical to TRBD2. The V gene end was trimmed by 2 bases and the J gene end by 7 bases; junction bases not matched to a gene: 4. The CDR3 spans 15 residues. CDR1 and CDR2 (germline): SGHNT, YENEEA.

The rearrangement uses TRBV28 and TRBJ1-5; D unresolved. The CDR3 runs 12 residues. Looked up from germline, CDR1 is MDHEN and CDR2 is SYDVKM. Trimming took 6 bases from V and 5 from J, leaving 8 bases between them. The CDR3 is CASSSGDQPQHF. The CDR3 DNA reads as TGTGCCAGCAGCTCCGGAGATCAGCCCCAGCATTTT. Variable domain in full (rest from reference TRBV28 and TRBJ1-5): DVKVTQSSRYLVKRTGEKVFLECVQDMDHENMFWYRQDPGLGLRLIYFSYDVKMKEKGDIPEGYSVSREKKERFSLILESASTNQTSMYLCASSSGDQPQHFGDGTRLSIL.

CDR3 nucleotide sequence: TGTGCCAGCAGCCAAGATTTACGCAGGGGCGGGGAGCTGTTTTTT. Protein: CASSQDLRRGGELFF. The genes are TRBV3-1 (or the pseudogene TRBV3-2) and TRBJ2-2; possible D gene TRBD1, 6 bases. CDR3 size: 15 residues. Looked up from germline, CDR1 is LGHDT and CDR2 is YNNKEL (reference sequence). Trimming cost V 0 bases and J 7 bases, with 12 bases left between them.

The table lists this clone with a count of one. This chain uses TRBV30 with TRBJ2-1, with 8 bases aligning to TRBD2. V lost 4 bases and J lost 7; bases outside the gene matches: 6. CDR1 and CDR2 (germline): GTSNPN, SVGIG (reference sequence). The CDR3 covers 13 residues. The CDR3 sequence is CAWTAGVMNEQFF. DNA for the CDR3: TGTGCCTGGACAGCGGGGGTGATGAATGAGCAGTTCTTC.

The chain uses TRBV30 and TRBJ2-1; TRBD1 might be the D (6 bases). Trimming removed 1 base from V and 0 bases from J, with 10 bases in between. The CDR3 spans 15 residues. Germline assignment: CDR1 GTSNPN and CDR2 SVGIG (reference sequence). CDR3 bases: TGTGCCTGGAGTGGTGGACAGAGCTCCTACAATGAGCAGTTCTTC. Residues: CAWSGGQSSYNEQFF.

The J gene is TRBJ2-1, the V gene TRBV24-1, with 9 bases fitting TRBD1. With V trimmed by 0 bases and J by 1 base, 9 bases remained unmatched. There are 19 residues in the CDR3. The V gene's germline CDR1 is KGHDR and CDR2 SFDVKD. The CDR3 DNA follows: TGTGCCACCAGTGATTTGAAAAACCTGGGACAGGGATCCTACAATGAGCAGTTCTTC. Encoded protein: CATSDLKNLGQGSYNEQFF.

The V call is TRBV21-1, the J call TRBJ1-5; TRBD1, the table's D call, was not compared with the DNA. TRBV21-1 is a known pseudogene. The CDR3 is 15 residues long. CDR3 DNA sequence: TGTGCCAGCAGCAAAAAAAAAGACACAAATCAGCCCCAGCATTTT. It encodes CASSKKKDTNQPQHF.

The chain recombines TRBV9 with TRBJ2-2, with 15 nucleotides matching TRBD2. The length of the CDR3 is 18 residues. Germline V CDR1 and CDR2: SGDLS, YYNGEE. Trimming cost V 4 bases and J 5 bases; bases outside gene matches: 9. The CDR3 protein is CASSPRGLAGGRTGELFF. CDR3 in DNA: TGTGCCAGCAGCCCTAGGGGACTAGCGGGGGGTAGGACCGGGGAGCTGTTTTTT.